Shown below are 17 T cell receptor beta chains from a single sample sequenced in a study of T-cell memory formation after mild COVID-19. TCRdb reprocessed the 5' RACE reads via MiXCR and lists one record per CDR3 protein. This sample has about 400,000 distinct CDR3 sequences, with 20% to 30% found just once. The source material was PBMCs or a T cell subset sorted from them (not recorded which). The receptors were gathered from an adult woman who had mild COVID-19 (a few samples of this study predate the infection). Cell type and time point are not known.

The chain links TRBV12-3 or TRBV12-4 to TRBJ1-2; 10 positions agree with TRBD1. The CDR3 runs 14 residues. Germline trimming cut 3 bases from V and 3 bases from J; bases unmatched to any gene: 1. CDR3 sequence reads: CASSLGQGYYGYTF. The CDR3 coding sequence is TGTGCCAGCAGTTTGGGACAGGGGTACTATGGCTACACCTTC.

This chain links TRBV10-3 with TRBJ2-3; 8 bases are shared with TRBD2. V shed 5 bases, J shed 5 bases, and the junction held 12 bases outside the gene matches. Looked up from germline, CDR1 is ENHRY and CDR2 is SYGVKD. This CDR3 has 16 amino acids. This CDR3 is CAISFDRRGGIDTQYF. As DNA, the CDR3 is TGTGCCATCAGTTTTGATCGTCGGGGGGGGATAGATACGCAGTATTTT.

The chain recombines TRBV20-1 with TRBJ1-5; D not certain. V dropped 4 bases and J dropped 0 bases, with 7 bases sitting between them. The CDR3 has 13 amino acids. Germline CDR1 and CDR2: DFQATT and SNEGSKA (reference sequence). The CDR3 bases are TGCAGTGCTAAGACGACTAGCAATCAGCCCCAGCATTTT. Translation gives CSAKTTSNQPQHF.

This chain links TRBV12-3 or TRBV12-4 with TRBJ2-1; 11 nucleotides align to TRBD2. With 5 bases clipped from V and 8 bases from J, the junction kept 5 bases outside the gene matches. This CDR3 has 14 amino acids. CDR3 DNA: TGTGCCAGCAGTCGTAGCGGGAGGGGCCATGAGCAGTTCTTC. Protein sequence: CASSRSGRGHEQFF.

The chain couples TRBV9 to TRBJ1-2; possibly TRBD1 for D (5 bases). Trimming shortened V by 3 bases and J by 4 bases, and 16 bases separated the two germline ends. This CDR3 region has 15 residues. Germline CDR1 SGDLS, CDR2 YYNGEE. The CDR3 sequence is CASSGPGAGLYGYTF. As DNA, the CDR3 is TGTGCCAGCAGCGGACCCGGGGCAGGGCTCTATGGCTACACCTTC.

The chain uses TRBV7-9 and TRBJ2-5; 11 nucleotides match TRBD2. CDR3 length: 16 amino acids. The germline V gene encodes CDR1 SEHNR and CDR2 FQNEAQ (reference sequence). J was trimmed by 0 bases and V by 3 bases; bases with no gene match: 3. CDR3 loop: CASSFPSGGNQETQYF. The CDR3, as DNA: TGTGCCAGCAGCTTCCCTAGCGGGGGGAACCAAGAGACCCAGTACTTC.

The V gene is TRBV11-3, the J gene TRBJ2-1; D not certain. Trimming shortened V by 1 base and J by 15 bases, and 13 bases separated the two germline ends. Germline loops: CDR1 SGHNT, CDR2 YENEEA. This CDR3 spans 12 amino acids. CDR3 coding DNA: TGTGCCAGCAGCTTAGTAAAGGGTAGGTTGTTCTTC. Residues: CASSLVKGRLFF. Full variable domain (missing parts from reference TRBV11-3 and TRBJ2-1): EAGVVQSPRYKIIEKKQPVAFWCNPISGHNTLYWYLQNLGQGPELLIRYENEEAVDDSQLPKDRFSAERLKGVDSTLKIQPAELGDSAVYLCASSLVKGRLFFGPGTRLTVL.

This chain joins TRBV5-1 and TRBJ2-5; TRBD1 matches at 12 bases. The V gene's germline CDR1 is SGHRS and CDR2 YFSETQ. The CDR3 length is 16 residues. V lost 4 bases and J lost 3; bases outside the gene matches: 7. The CDR3, as DNA: TGCGCCAGCAGCCCAGGGGGGACAGGGGGCGAAGAGACCCAGTACTTC. It specifies CASSPGGTGGEETQYF.

There are a few counts of this clonotype. V and J are TRBV30 and TRBJ2-5; TRBD1 might be the D (5 bases). Germline V gene lookup returns CDR1 GTSNPN and CDR2 SVGIG (reference sequence). This CDR3 is 14 amino acids long. Trimming stripped 5 bases from V and 5 bases from J, with 18 bases between. The CDR3 loop is CAWRDSGPRETQYF. CDR3 in DNA: TGTGCCTGGCGAGATTCAGGGCCCCGGGAGACCCAGTACTTC.

The chain combines TRBV11-3 with TRBJ2-7; TRBD1 agrees at 8 bases. V was clipped by 5 bases and J by 1 base; unmatched bases: 7. CDR3 length equals 15 residues. Germline V CDR1 and CDR2: SGHNT, YENEEA. The CDR3 protein is CASSRDRSSSYEQYF. The CDR3 DNA is TGTGCCAGCAGCCGGGACAGGTCTTCTTCCTACGAGCAGTACTTC.

This clonotype has just a few counts. V is TRBV12-3 or TRBV12-4 and J is TRBJ1-6; D is unclear. Trimming removed 7 bases from V and 13 bases from J, with 14 bases in between. The CDR3 has 12 amino acids. CDR3 nucleotides: TGTGCCAGCAAACGGGGATCCTCGCCCCTCCACTTT. This translates into CASKRGSSPLHF.

CDR3 nucleotides: TGTGCCAGCTCAAAGGATTCTCGACTAGCGGCCTCTGATGAGCAGTTCTTC. It translates to CASSKDSRLAASDEQFF. V and J are TRBV18 and TRBJ2-1; TRBD2 matches at 9 bases. CDR3 length: 17 amino acids. Germline V gene sequence: CDR1 KGHSH, CDR2 LQKENI. The V and J ends lost 5 bases and 8 bases, in that order; junction bases with no gene match: 16.

In this sample, this clonotype turned up a few times. This rearrangement joins TRBV12-3 or TRBV12-4 to TRBJ2-1, with 10 bases identical to TRBD2. V was pared by 3 bases and J by 4 bases, with 6 bases of the junction left unmatched. The CDR3 has 16 amino acids. The CDR3 DNA follows: TGTGCCAGCAGTTTGCAGAGGACTAGCGGATACAATGAGCAGTTCTTC. This gives the protein CASSLQRTSGYNEQFF.

This clonotype has more than one count but fewer than ten. The rearrangement uses TRBV6-5 and TRBJ1-2, with TRBD1 matching over 7 bases. The length of the CDR3 is 17 residues. Trimming cost V 5 bases and J 7 bases; bases outside gene matches: 19. Germline V CDR1 and CDR2: MNHEY, SVGAGI. Written as DNA, the CDR3 is TGTGCCAGCAGTGTCGATCCCGGGACAGCGTATGTAGGTGGCTACACCTTC. It yields the protein CASSVDPGTAYVGGYTF.

The table lists this clonotype with a few counts. The chain carries TRBV5-4 and TRBJ2-4; TRBD2 matches at 10 bases. V lost 4 bases to trimming and J lost 0 bases; unmatched junction nucleotides: 4. CDR3 length equals 16 residues. Germline loops: CDR1 SGHNT, CDR2 YYREEE (reference sequence). The CDR3 DNA reads as TGTGCCAGCAGCGTTCGACTAGCGGGAGCCAAAAACATTCAGTACTTC. The encoded protein is CASSVRLAGAKNIQYF.

At least ten counts were recorded for this clonotype. This chain connects TRBV7-2 to TRBJ1-5, with a possible D match to TRBD1 (6 bases). The V end was cut by 1 base, the J end by 4 bases, with 11 bases between. Germline V gives CDR1 SGHTA, CDR2 FQGNSA. CDR3 size: 15 residues. Here the CDR3 DNA reads TGTGCCAGCAGCTTAGGAGACAGGCGTAATCAGCCCCAGCATTTT. Its translation: CASSLGDRRNQPQHF.

This clonotype has more than one count but fewer than ten. The J gene is TRBJ2-3, the V gene TRBV5-1; 16 nucleotides match TRBD2. Germline trimming cut 8 bases from V and 2 bases from J; bases unmatched to any gene: 14. The CDR3 sequence is 19 residues long. The germline gives CDR1 SGHRS, CDR2 YFSETQ. Here the CDR3 DNA reads TGCGCCAGTTCTACTCCCGGGACTAGCGGGGGGGCGAACACAGATACGCAGTATTTT. Translation: CASSTPGTSGGANTDTQYF.